These T cell receptor beta chains were read from a single sample in a study of spatial heterogeneity in lung cancer. TCRdb used MiXCR to reprocess the 5' RACE reads, holding one entry per CDR3 protein. The repertoire holds about 50,000 distinct CDR3 sequences, more than 6.5% seen once, with roughly 37% in the top ten. The sample was PBMCs, taken at follow-up. These receptor sequences come from a female donor with early-stage non-small cell lung cancer. Both conserved end residues are part of each CDR3. The D gene is left open where the match is weak. The listing skips clone size in some rows; elsewhere it reads once, few, many or a size class.

v_call: TRBV11-2
j_call: TRBJ2-3
clone_size: many
d_call: TRBD2
cdr3_nt: TGTGCCAGCAGCTTAGTCTCTAGCGGGGGGGCTGATACGCAGTATTTT
cdr3_aa: CASSLVSSGGADTQYF

v_call: TRBV4-3
j_call: TRBJ2-5
clone_size: NA
d_call: TRBD2
cdr3_nt: TGCGCCAGCAGCCAACTCCCTAGCGGTACCGGTAGGGAAGAGACCCAGTACTTC
cdr3_aa: CASSQLPSGTGREETQYF

v_call: TRBV20-1
j_call: TRBJ1-2
clone_size: NA
d_call: NA
cdr3_nt: TGCAGTGCTAGAGTACAGGCAGCATACTATGGCTACACCTTC
cdr3_aa: CSARVQAAYYGYTF

v_call: TRBV5-5
j_call: TRBJ2-5
clone_size: many
d_call: NA
cdr3_nt: TGTGCCAGCAGCTTGGACAGGGTGACTCGGGGGACCCAGTACTTC
cdr3_aa: CASSLDRVTRGTQYF

v_call: TRBV14
j_call: TRBJ2-2
clone_size: few
d_call: TRBD1
cdr3_nt: TGTGCCAGCAGCCAGAGGCGGAGGACAGGGTGGGCCGGGGAGCTGTTTTTT
cdr3_aa: CASSQRRRTGWAGELFF

v_call: TRBV6-1
j_call: TRBJ2-3
clone_size: NA
d_call: NA
cdr3_nt: TGTGCCAGTGGCGCGGACAAAACCACCTCCCGCACAGATACGCAGTATTTT
cdr3_aa: CASGADKTTSRTDTQYF

v_call: TRBV29-1
j_call: TRBJ2-4
clone_size: few
d_call: NA
cdr3_nt: TGCAGCGCCTCAGGAGGCCAAAACATTCAGTACTTC
cdr3_aa: CSASGGQNIQYF

v_call: TRBV14
j_call: TRBJ2-3
clone_size: many
d_call: NA
cdr3_nt: TGTGCGGAGATTACGCAGTATTTT
cdr3_aa: CAEITQYF

v_call: TRBV28
j_call: TRBJ2-3
clone_size: many
d_call: NA
cdr3_nt: TGTGCCAGCAGTTTTCATGGGGCAGATACGCAGTATTTT
cdr3_aa: CASSFHGADTQYF

v_call: TRBV7-9
j_call: TRBJ2-2
clone_size: many
d_call: TRBD2
cdr3_nt: TGTGCCAGCAGCGTAACTAGCGGGTCGAACACCGGGGAGCTGTTTTTT
cdr3_aa: CASSVTSGSNTGELFF

v_call: TRBV5-1
j_call: TRBJ2-5
clone_size: NA
d_call: NA
cdr3_nt: TGCGCCAGCAGCTTGAGAGGACTCGCCCTCCCGTACCAAGAGACCCAGTACTTC
cdr3_aa: CASSLRGLALPYQETQYF

v_call: TRBV5-1
j_call: TRBJ1-5
clone_size: few
d_call: NA
cdr3_nt: TGCGCCAGCAGCTTGGATGGGGGGCCCCAGCCCCAGCATTTT
cdr3_aa: CASSLDGGPQPQHF

v_call: TRBV2
j_call: TRBJ2-7
clone_size: many
d_call: NA
cdr3_nt: TGTGCCAGCAGGGTCCAGGGGGGTATCAACGAGCAGTACTTC
cdr3_aa: CASRVQGGINEQYF

v_call: TRBV12-3/TRBV12-4
j_call: TRBJ2-3
clone_size: many
d_call: NA
cdr3_nt: TGTGCCAGCGTGGGGGGCCCAGATACGCAGTATTTT
cdr3_aa: CASVGGPDTQYF

v_call: TRBV3-1
j_call: TRBJ2-7
clone_size: many
d_call: TRBD2
cdr3_nt: TGTGCCAGCAGCCTCCTTCTAGCGGGGAACTCCTACGAGCAGTACTTC
cdr3_aa: CASSLLLAGNSYEQYF

v_call: TRBV5-1
j_call: TRBJ2-5
clone_size: many
d_call: NA
cdr3_nt: TGCGCCAGCAGCTTGGCCTCCAGGGGAAAAGAGACCCAGTACTTC
cdr3_aa: CASSLASRGKETQYF

v_call: TRBV20-1
j_call: TRBJ2-1
clone_size: many
d_call: NA
cdr3_nt: TGCAGTGCTATAGCCAATGAGCAGTTCTTC
cdr3_aa: CSAIANEQFF

v_call: TRBV2
j_call: TRBJ1-2
clone_size: few
d_call: NA
cdr3_nt: TGTGCCAGCATCGTAGGACGTGGCTACACCTTC
cdr3_aa: CASIVGRGYTF